A selection of T cell receptor beta chains follows, all from one sample in a study of cytomegalovirus exposure and HLA in healthy donors. Libraries were prepared by immunoSEQ multiplex PCR; TCRdb keeps only in-frame clonotypes and omits some of them. The repertoire consists of over 85,000 clones, with around 82% occurring once and the leading ten covering more than 3%. The sequencing input was PBMCs. The source of these receptors is a man aged 35-49 years in good health and CMV-seronegative. Both conserved end residues are part of each CDR3. A D gene is named only where the DNA matches it firmly. Not all rows give a size; the values are once, few, many and, for expanded clones, a class.

TRBV5-4	TRBJ1-1	15	.	.	CASSLGLRSDTEAFF	TGTGCCAGCAGCTTGGGTCTCAGGTCCGACACTGAAGCTTTCTTT
TRBV11-2	TRBJ1-4	15	.	.	CASSFSAGSNEKLFF	TGTGCCAGCAGCTTTTCCGCAGGGTCTAATGAAAAACTGTTTTTT
TRBV5-4	TRBJ2-2	17	.	TRBD2	CASSIRLAGGSVGELFF	TGTGCCAGCAGCATACGACTAGCGGGGGGCTCAGTCGGGGAGCTGTTTTTT
TRBV28	TRBJ2-2	16	.	.	CASSPPSGFDTGELFF	TGTGCCAGCAGTCCGCCCTCCGGGTTCGACACCGGGGAGCTGTTTTTT
TRBV14	TRBJ2-5	13	.	.	CASSRTLWETQYF	TGTGCCAGCAGCCGGACTCTCTGGGAGACCCAGTACTTC
TRBV10-3	TRBJ2-5	18	.	TRBD2	CAISGPGTSGGMQETQYF	TGTGCCATCAGTGGCCCCGGGACTAGCGGGGGGATGCAAGAGACCCAGTACTTC
TRBV4-1	TRBJ1-2	15	few	.	CASSQADAADYGYTF	TGCGCCAGCAGCCAGGCCGACGCGGCAGACTATGGCTACACCTTC
TRBV7-7	TRBJ2-7	14	.	TRBD1	CASSHGTAPREQYF	TGTGCTAGCAGCCACGGGACAGCACCTAGGGAGCAGTACTTC
TRBV11-2	TRBJ2-2	12	.	TRBD1	CAVGRGRGELFF	TGTGCCGTTGGAAGGGGGCGTGGGGAGCTGTTTTTT
TRBV6-1	TRBJ1-1	14	.	.	CASDPGTLNTEAFF	TGTGCCAGCGACCCCGGGACACTGAACACTGAAGCTTTCTTT
TRBV2	TRBJ1-2	12	.	TRBD1	CASNGQGGGYTF	TGTGCCAGCAACGGACAGGGGGGAGGCTACACCTTC
TRBV27	TRBJ2-7	15	.	.	CASSTRQAHSYEQYF	TGTGCCAGCAGTACCCGACAGGCCCATTCCTACGAGCAGTACTTC
TRBV25-1	TRBJ2-7	12	.	.	CASGLGSYEQYF	TGTGCCAGCGGACTGGGGAGTTACGAGCAGTACTTC
TRBV11-2	TRBJ1-6	14	few	TRBD1	CASSLSGGDSPLHF	TGTGCCAGCAGCTTATCAGGGGGAGATTCACCCCTCCACTTT
TRBV11-2	TRBJ2-1	16	.	TRBD2	CASSLALAGAYNEQFF	TGTGCCAGCAGCTTAGCCCTAGCGGGGGCTTACAATGAGCAGTTCTTC
TRBV6-4	TRBJ1-4	13	.	TRBD1	CASSVTGVEKLFF	TGTGCCAGCAGTGTGACAGGGGTCGAAAAACTGTTTTTT
TRBV6-1	TRBJ1-2	15	.	TRBD1	CASSPLGGSHYGYTF	TGTGCCAGCAGCCCCTTAGGGGGCTCACACTATGGCTACACCTTC
TRBV5-6	TRBJ1-6	13	many	TRBD1	CASSRDRDSPLHF	TGTGCCAGCAGCCGGGACAGAGATTCACCCCTCCACTTT
TRBV19	TRBJ1-3	12	.	.	CASSDWGNTIYF	TGTGCCAGTAGCGACTGGGGAAACACCATATATTTT
TRBV2	TRBJ2-7	16	.	TRBD2	CASSDGGLAGVYEQYF	TGTGCCAGCAGTGACGGTGGACTAGCGGGAGTCTACGAGCAGTACTTC
TRBV25-1	TRBJ2-7	14	.	.	CASSVGRRGYEQYF	TGTGCCAGCAGTGTCGGTCGCAGGGGATACGAGCAGTACTTC
TRBV5-1	TRBJ2-1	15	.	TRBD1	CASSLRTDRGNEQFF	TGCGCCAGCAGCCTCAGAACCGACAGGGGCAATGAGCAGTTCTTC
TRBV6-5	TRBJ1-3	15	.	.	CASSYGRRSGNTIYF	TGTGCCAGCAGTTACGGCCGCCGCTCTGGAAACACCATATATTTT
TRBV28	TRBJ1-3	16	.	TRBD1	CASSIWDRGRGNTIYF	TGTGCCAGCAGTATTTGGGACAGGGGGCGAGGAAACACCATATATTTT
TRBV10-1	TRBJ1-1	14	.	.	CASSEVGLNTEAFF	TGCGCCAGCAGTGAGGTCGGTTTGAACACTGAAGCTTTCTTT
TRBV5-6	TRBJ2-7	15	.	TRBD1	CASSLRDRLSYEQYF	TGTGCCAGCAGCCTACGGGACAGACTCTCCTACGAGCAGTACTTC
TRBV30	TRBJ2-2	13	.	TRBD1	CAWIGQGAGELFF	TGTGCCTGGATCGGACAGGGGGCCGGGGAGCTGTTTTTT
TRBV14	TRBJ2-1	16	.	TRBD2	CASSHLGLAVYNEQFF	TGTGCCAGCAGCCACCTGGGACTAGCGGTTTACAATGAGCAGTTCTTC
TRBV19	TRBJ2-3	16	.	.	CASSPRFGSISDTQYF	TGTGCCAGTAGCCCCCGCTTCGGGAGTATCTCAGATACGCAGTATTTT
TRBV28	TRBJ2-1	15	.	TRBD2	CASRRGTSGYNEQFF	TGTGCCAGCAGAAGAGGGACTAGCGGTTACAATGAGCAGTTCTTC
TRBV7-9	TRBJ1-2	15	.	TRBD1	CASSPGQGNSYGYTF	TGTGCCAGCAGCCCCGGACAGGGGAATTCCTATGGCTACACCTTC
TRBV5-1	TRBJ2-3	22	.	TRBD2	CASSFQGEASGSGRRATDTQYF	TGCGCCAGCAGCTTTCAGGGTGAGGCCAGCGGGAGCGGTAGGCGGGCCACAGATACGCAGTATTTT
TRBV20-1	TRBJ2-2	11	.	.	CSARRAGELFF	TGCAGTGCTAGGAGGGCCGGGGAGCTGTTTTTT
TRBV28	TRBJ2-1	15	few	TRBD1	CASSRDRGAENEQFF	TGTGCCAGCAGTCGGGACAGGGGGGCGGAAAATGAGCAGTTCTTC
TRBV5-6	TRBJ2-7	15	.	TRBD1	CASSSPGQGAYEQYF	TGTGCCAGCAGCTCTCCGGGACAGGGGGCATACGAGCAGTACTTC
TRBV4-2	TRBJ2-3	16	.	TRBD2	CASSPTTSHGGDTQYF	TGTGCCAGCAGCCCTACGACTAGCCATGGTGGAGATACGCAGTATTTT
TRBV2	TRBJ2-1	13	.	TRBD1	CASSRDRDNEQFF	TGTGCCAGCAGTCGGGACAGGGACAATGAGCAGTTCTTC
TRBV12-5	TRBJ1-1	14	few	.	CASGWDTRGTEAFF	TGTGCTAGTGGTTGGGACACTAGAGGGACTGAAGCTTTCTTT
TRBV6-1	TRBJ2-7	15	few	.	CASSLAGQSSYEQYF	TGTGCCAGCAGCCTAGCCGGACAGAGCTCCTACGAGCAGTACTTC
TRBV5-4	TRBJ2-1	16	once	TRBD2	CASSPGTSGTYNEQFF	TGTGCCAGCAGCCCAGGGACTAGCGGAACCTACAATGAGCAGTTCTTC
TRBV7-7	TRBJ2-1	15	.	.	CASSPGGSSYNEQFF	TGTGCCAGCAGCCCAGGGGGGAGCTCCTACAATGAGCAGTTCTTC
TRBV27	TRBJ2-7	21	.	.	CASSLSGSPAGALTSSYEQYF	TGTGCCAGCAGTTTATCGGGCAGCCCAGCAGGGGCTCTGACCTCCTCCTACGAGCAGTACTTC
TRBV7-9	TRBJ2-5	14	.	.	CASSVGEGRETQYF	TGTGCCAGCAGCGTGGGGGAAGGGAGGGAGACCCAGTACTTC
TRBV13	TRBJ1-1	12	.	.	CARLKMNTEAFF	TGTGCCAGACTAAAGATGAACACTGAAGCTTTCTTT
TRBV5-4	TRBJ2-7	16	.	TRBD2	CASSWTSGGMSYEQYF	TGTGCCAGCAGCTGGACTAGCGGGGGTATGTCCTACGAGCAGTACTTC
TRBV27	TRBJ2-7	15	.	.	CASSRSNRVSYEQYF	TGTGCCAGCAGCCGTTCAAACAGGGTTTCCTACGAGCAGTACTTC